Below, 10 T cell receptor beta chains from the same sample are listed, as sequenced in a study of blood T cell repertoires in COVID-19. Sequencing used immunoSEQ multiplex PCR; TCRdb keeps in-frame clones, though not all of them. The data contain about 130,000 clones, roughly 85% of them seen just once; the ten biggest clones take up approximately 4%. Material: peripheral blood. All receptors come from a human donor in a cohort sampled during active COVID-19.

This chain joins TRBV3-1 (or the pseudogene TRBV3-2) and TRBJ1-2, with D perhaps TRBD1 (6 bases). The V end was cut by 0 bases, the J end by 8 bases, with 22 bases between. The CDR3 sequence is 17 residues long. Germline CDR1 and CDR2: LGHDT and YNNKEL (reference sequence). CDR3 loop: CASSQEVNLTGFTGYTF. DNA for the CDR3: TGTGCCAGCAGCCAAGAAGTCAACTTAACAGGGTTCACAGGCTACACCTTC.

V gene TRBV9 combines with J gene TRBJ2-7, with a possible D match to TRBD2 (6 bases). Per germline, CDR1 SGDLS and CDR2 YYNGEE. V gave up 3 bases and J gave up 5 bases, with 21 bases separating them. The length of the CDR3 is 16 residues. The chain's CDR3 is CASSENPGRDLDEQYF. In DNA form, the CDR3 reads TGTGCCAGCAGCGAAAACCCGGGACGGGACTTGGACGAGCAGTACTTC.

V and J are TRBV4-1 and TRBJ2-7; a possible D gene is TRBD2 (6 bases). The CDR3 consists of 14 residues. The V and J ends lost 10 bases and 3 bases respectively, with 19 bases between them. Looked up from germline, CDR1 is MGHRA and CDR2 is YSYEKL. The CDR3 coding sequence is TGCGCCAAATGGGCCGGGACTGGCTACTACGAGCAGTACGTC. Protein sequence: CAKWAGTGYYEQYV.

The genes are TRBV5-6 and TRBJ1-5; TRBD1 matches at 7 bases. The trim removed 4 bases at V and 3 bases at J, leaving 7 bases unmatched. From germline, CDR1 is SGHDT and CDR2 YYEEEE. This CDR3 is 15 amino acids long. CDR3 coding DNA: TGTGCCAGCAGCGGACAGGACTTTATCAATCAGCCCCAGCATTTT. Translating it yields CASSGQDFINQPQHF.

The chain links TRBV6-6 to TRBJ1-2, with D possibly being TRBD1 (6 bases). V dropped 2 bases and J dropped 6 bases, with 16 bases sitting between them. Germline CDR1 is MNHNY and CDR2 is SVGAGI (reference sequence). This CDR3 has 15 residues. For the CDR3, the DNA is TGTGCCAGCAGTTACCCCAGAGCGACAGGAGATGGCTACACCTTC. Translated, it gives CASSYPRATGDGYTF.

The chain uses TRBV3-1 (or the pseudogene TRBV3-2) and TRBJ2-7; D is undetermined. Trimming stripped 2 bases from V and 5 bases from J, with 10 bases between. CDR1 and CDR2 from the germline V gene are LGHDT and YNNKEL (reference sequence). The CDR3 runs to 13 residues. The DNA of the CDR3 is TGTGCCAGCAGCCAAATGGTACCGGACGAGCAGTACTTC. It specifies CASSQMVPDEQYF.

V gene TRBV6-2 or TRBV6-3 combines with J gene TRBJ1-4, with TRBD1 as a possible D gene (6 bases). V was trimmed by 4 bases and J by 8 bases, leaving 14 bases between them. Germline CDR1 is MNHEY and CDR2 is SVGEGT. The CDR3 has 14 amino acids. The CDR3 sequence is CASSSGQQREKLFF. The CDR3 coding sequence is TGTGCCAGCAGTTCTGGACAGCAAAGGGAAAAACTGTTTTTT.

V gene TRBV27 combines with J gene TRBJ1-2; D not resolved. The V gene lost 3 bases and the J gene lost 8 bases, with 13 bases spanning the gap. The CDR3 has 13 amino acids. Germline-derived CDR1 and CDR2 are MNHEY and SMNVEV (reference sequence). The CDR3 DNA reads as TGTGCCAGCAGTTTTAACGGAGTAAACGGCTACACCTTC. It translates to CASSFNGVNGYTF.

The chain uses TRBV5-1 and TRBJ2-3; TRBD2 agrees at 9 bases. The trim removed 0 bases at V and 2 bases at J, leaving 10 bases unmatched. Germline-derived CDR1 and CDR2 are SGHRS and YFSETQ. The CDR3 runs 18 residues. The CDR3 DNA follows: TGCGCCAGCAGCTTGGGATCTCCTAGCGGGGCTTACACAGATACGCAGTATTTT. Translating gives CASSLGSPSGAYTDTQYF.

This clone was detected a few times. This sample also contains other DNA sequences that code for the same CDR3. CDR3 amino acids: CASSLGGYGYTF. Written as DNA, the CDR3 is TGTGCCAGCAGCTTAGGAGGCTATGGCTACACCTTC. This rearrangement joins TRBV11-2 to TRBJ1-2; D remains ambiguous. CDR1 and CDR2 (germline): SGHAT, FQNNGV. Between the trimmed V and J ends, which lost 1 base and 4 bases, there was a span of 4 bases. The CDR3 contains 12 residues.